Many counts were recorded for the clone carrying this TCR beta chain. Antigen unknown. Deletions cut 3 bases from V and 0 bases from J, with 8 bases between. In germline, CDR1 is MDHEN, CDR2 SYDVKM. CDR3 length: 14 amino acids. The data stem from a study of glioma-infiltrating T cells. Study-wide results and limits: Shared blood CDR3 signature motifs marked patients with low tissue-blood divergence. Gliomas, especially low-grade, showed above-expected tissue-blood divergence; non-neoplastic patients showed below.

The iRepertoire nested amplicon-rescue multiplex PCR amplified TCR alpha and beta CDR3s from RNA. TCRdb fed the multiplex PCR reads into MiXCR, producing one record per CDR3 protein. The top ten hold around 11% of the sample, which has approximately 400,000 distinct CDR3 sequences, 41% seen once. Sequenced material: glioma tissue, nonneoplastic brain tissue, or PBMCs (not recorded which). The chain combines TRBV28 with TRBJ1-1; no clear D. The receptor was derived from a human donor with low-grade glioma or glioblastoma, undergoing nonglioma brain surgery, or in good health (not recorded which). Here the CDR3 reads CASSFDTLNTEAFF. The CDR3 nucleotides are TGTGCCAGCAGTTTTGACACCTTGAACACTGAAGCTTTCTTT.